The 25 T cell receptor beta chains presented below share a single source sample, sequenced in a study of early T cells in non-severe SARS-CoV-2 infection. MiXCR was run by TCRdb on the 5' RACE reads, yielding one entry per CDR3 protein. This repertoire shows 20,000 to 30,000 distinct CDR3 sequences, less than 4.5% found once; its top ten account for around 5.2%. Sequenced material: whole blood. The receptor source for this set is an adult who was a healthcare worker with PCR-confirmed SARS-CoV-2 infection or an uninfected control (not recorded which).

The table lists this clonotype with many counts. The CDR3 region is CASSSQTGELFF. The CDR3, as DNA: TGTGCCAGCAGCTCACAGACCGGGGAGCTGTTTTTT. This chain uses TRBV7-9 with TRBJ2-2, with D unresolved. The V gene's germline CDR1 is SEHNR and CDR2 FQNEAQ (reference sequence). This CDR3 contains 12 residues. V was pared by 4 bases and J by 5 bases, with 5 bases between.

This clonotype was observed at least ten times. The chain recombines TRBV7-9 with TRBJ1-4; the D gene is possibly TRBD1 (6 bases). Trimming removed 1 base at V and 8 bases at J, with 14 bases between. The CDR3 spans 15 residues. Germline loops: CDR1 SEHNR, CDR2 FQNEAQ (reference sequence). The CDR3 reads CASSLGTAAREKLFF. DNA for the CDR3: TGTGCCAGCAGCTTAGGGACAGCCGCGCGAGAAAAACTGTTTTTT.

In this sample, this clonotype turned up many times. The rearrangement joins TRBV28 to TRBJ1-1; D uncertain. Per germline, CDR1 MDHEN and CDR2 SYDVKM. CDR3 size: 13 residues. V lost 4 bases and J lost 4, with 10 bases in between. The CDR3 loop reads CASSSGPGTEAFF. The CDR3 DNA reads TGTGCCAGCAGTTCGGGCCCGGGCACTGAAGCTTTCTTT.

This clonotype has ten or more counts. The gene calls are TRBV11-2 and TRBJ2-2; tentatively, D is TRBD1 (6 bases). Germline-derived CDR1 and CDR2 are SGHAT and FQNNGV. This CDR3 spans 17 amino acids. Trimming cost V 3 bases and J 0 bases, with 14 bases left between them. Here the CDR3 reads CASSFSLQGANTGELFF. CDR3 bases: TGTGCCAGCAGCTTCTCTCTACAGGGCGCGAACACCGGGGAGCTGTTTTTT.

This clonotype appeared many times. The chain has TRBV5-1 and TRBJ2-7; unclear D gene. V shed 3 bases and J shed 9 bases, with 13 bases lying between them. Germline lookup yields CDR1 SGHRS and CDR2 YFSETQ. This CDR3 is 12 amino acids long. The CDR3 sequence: CASSSDGERQYF. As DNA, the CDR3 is TGCGCCAGCAGCTCAGACGGCGAAAGGCAGTACTTC.

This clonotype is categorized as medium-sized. The CDR3 DNA reads TGTGCCAGCAGCTTAGAGGGTGTGGGAACAGATACGCAGTATTTT. It is translated as CASSLEGVGTDTQYF. The rearrangement links TRBV7-2 to TRBJ2-3; D ambiguous. From germline, CDR1 is SGHTA and CDR2 FQGNSA. The CDR3 totals 15 residues. V was clipped by 1 base and J by 3 bases, with 11 bases between them.

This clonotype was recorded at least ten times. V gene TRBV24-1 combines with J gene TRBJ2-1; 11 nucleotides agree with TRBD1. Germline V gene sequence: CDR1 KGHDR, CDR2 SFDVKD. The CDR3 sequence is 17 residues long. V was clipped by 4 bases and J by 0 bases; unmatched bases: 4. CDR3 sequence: CATSDPGTGGSYNEQFF. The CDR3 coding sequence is TGTGCCACCAGTGACCCCGGGACAGGGGGCTCCTACAATGAGCAGTTCTTC.

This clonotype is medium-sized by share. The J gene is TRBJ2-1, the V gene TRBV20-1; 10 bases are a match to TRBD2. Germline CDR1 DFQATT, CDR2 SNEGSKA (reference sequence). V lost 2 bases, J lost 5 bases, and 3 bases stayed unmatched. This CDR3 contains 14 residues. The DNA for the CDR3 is TGCAGTGCTAGAACTAGCGGGGACCACAATGAGCAGTTCTTC. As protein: CSARTSGDHNEQFF.

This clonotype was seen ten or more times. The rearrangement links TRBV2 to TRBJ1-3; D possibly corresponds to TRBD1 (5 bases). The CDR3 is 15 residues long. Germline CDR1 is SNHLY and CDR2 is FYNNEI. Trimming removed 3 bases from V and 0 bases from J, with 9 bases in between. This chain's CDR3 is CASSDRTRSGNTIYF. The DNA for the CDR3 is TGTGCCAGCAGTGACCGGACACGCTCTGGAAACACCATATATTTT. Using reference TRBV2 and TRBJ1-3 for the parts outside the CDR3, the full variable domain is EPEVTQTPSHQVTQMGQEVILRCVPISNHLYFYWYRQILGQKVEFLVSFYNNEISEKSEIFDDQFSVERPDGSNFTLKIRSTKLEDSAMYFCASSDRTRSGNTIYFGEGSWLTVV.

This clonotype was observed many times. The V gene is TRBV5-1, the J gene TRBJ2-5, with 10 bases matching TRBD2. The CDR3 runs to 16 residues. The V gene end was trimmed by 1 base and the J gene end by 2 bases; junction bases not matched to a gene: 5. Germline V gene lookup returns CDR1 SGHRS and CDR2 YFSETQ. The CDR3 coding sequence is TGCGCCAGCAGCTTGCAACTAGCGGGGCCTCAAGAGACCCAGTACTTC. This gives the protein CASSLQLAGPQETQYF.

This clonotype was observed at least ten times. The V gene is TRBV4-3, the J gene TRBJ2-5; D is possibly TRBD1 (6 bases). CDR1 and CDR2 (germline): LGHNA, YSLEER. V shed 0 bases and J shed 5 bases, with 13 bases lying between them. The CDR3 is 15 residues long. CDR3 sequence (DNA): TGCGCCAGCAGCCAAGATCCCGACAGGCCGGAGACCCAGTACTTC. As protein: CASSQDPDRPETQYF.

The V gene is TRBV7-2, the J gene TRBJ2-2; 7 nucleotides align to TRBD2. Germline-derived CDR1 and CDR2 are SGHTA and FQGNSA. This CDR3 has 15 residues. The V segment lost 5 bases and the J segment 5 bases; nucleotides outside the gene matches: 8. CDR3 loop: CASSLRTRATGELFF. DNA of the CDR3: TGTGCCAGCAGCCTCCGGACTAGAGCGACCGGGGAGCTGTTTTTT.

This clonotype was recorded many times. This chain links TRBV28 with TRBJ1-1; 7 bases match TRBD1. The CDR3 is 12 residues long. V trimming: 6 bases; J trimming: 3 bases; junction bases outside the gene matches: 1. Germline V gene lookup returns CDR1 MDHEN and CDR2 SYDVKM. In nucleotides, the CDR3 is TGTGCCAGCAGGACAGGGCACACTGAAGCTTTCTTT. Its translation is CASRTGHTEAFF.

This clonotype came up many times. The CDR3 nucleotides are TGTGCCAGCAGTTTTAGGGGGTACAATGAGCAGTTCTTC. This translates into CASSFRGYNEQFF. The chain joins TRBV28 to TRBJ2-1; possible D gene TRBD1, 6 bases. CDR1 and CDR2 (germline): MDHEN, SYDVKM. V was shortened by 3 bases and J by 4 bases, with 7 bases between the two germline ends. The CDR3 is 13 amino acids.

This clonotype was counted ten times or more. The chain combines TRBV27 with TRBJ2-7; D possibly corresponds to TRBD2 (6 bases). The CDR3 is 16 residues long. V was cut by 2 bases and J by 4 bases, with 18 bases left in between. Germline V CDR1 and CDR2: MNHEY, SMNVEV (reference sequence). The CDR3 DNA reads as TGTGCCAGCAGTTTAATTGTATCTAGCGTCCCTTACGAGCAGTACTTC. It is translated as CASSLIVSSVPYEQYF.

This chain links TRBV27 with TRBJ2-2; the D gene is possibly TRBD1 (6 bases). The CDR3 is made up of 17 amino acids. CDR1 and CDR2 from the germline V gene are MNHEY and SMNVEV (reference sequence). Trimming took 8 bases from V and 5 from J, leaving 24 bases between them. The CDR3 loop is CASSGLITGPGTGELFF. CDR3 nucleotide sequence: TGTGCCAGCTCCGGACTGATAACAGGGCCGGGGACCGGGGAGCTGTTTTTT.

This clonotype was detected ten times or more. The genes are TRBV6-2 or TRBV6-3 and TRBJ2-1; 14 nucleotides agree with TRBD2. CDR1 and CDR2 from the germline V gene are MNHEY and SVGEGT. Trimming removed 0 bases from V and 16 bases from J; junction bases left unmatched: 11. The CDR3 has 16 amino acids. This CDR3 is CASSYSSTSGGAPVFF. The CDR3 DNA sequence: TGTGCCAGCAGTTACTCTTCGACTAGCGGGGGGGCCCCGGTTTTCTTC.

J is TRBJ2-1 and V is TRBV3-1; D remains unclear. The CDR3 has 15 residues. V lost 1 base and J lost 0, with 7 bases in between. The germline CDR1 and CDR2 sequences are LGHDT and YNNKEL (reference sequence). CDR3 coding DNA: TGTGCCAGCAGCCAAGGACTGAGCTCCTACAATGAGCAGTTCTTC. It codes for CASSQGLSSYNEQFF.

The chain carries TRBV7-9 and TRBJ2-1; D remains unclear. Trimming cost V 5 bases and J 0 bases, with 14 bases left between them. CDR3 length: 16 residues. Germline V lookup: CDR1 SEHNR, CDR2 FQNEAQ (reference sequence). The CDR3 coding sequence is TGTGCCAGCAGCCGACGACGGAACAACTCCTACAATGAGCAGTTCTTC. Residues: CASSRRRNNSYNEQFF.

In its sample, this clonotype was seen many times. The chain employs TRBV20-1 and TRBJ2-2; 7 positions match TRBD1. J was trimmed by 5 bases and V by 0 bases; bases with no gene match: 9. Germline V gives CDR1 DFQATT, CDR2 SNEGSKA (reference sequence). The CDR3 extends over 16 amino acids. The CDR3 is CSARDVGGRRTGELFF. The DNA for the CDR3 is TGCAGTGCTAGAGATGTAGGGGGCCGGAGGACCGGGGAGCTGTTTTTT.

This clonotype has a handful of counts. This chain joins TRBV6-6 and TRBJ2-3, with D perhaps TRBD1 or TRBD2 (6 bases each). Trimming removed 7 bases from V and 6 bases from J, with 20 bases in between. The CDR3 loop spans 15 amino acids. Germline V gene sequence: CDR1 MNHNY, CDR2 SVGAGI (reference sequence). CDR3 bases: TGTGCCAGCACCCTCGTGGCAGGGGCGGGGGATACGCAGTATTTT. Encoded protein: CASTLVAGAGDTQYF.

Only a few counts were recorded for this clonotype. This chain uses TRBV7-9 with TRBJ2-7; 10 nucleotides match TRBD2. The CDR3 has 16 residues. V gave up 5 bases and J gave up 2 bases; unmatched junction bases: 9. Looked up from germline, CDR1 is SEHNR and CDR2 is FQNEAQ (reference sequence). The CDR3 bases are TGTGCCAGCAGCCTAATAGCGGGGGGTAAAACCTACGAGCAGTACTTC. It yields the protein CASSLIAGGKTYEQYF.

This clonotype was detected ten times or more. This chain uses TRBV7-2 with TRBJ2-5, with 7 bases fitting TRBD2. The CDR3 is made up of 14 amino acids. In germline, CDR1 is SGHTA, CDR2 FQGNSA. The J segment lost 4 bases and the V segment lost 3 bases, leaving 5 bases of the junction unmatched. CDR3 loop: CASSLEAGSETQYF. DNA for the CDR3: TGTGCCAGCAGCTTGGAAGCGGGGTCAGAGACCCAGTACTTC. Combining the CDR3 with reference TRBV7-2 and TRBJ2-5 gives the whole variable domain GAGVSQSPSNKVTEKGKDVELRCDPISGHTALYWYRQSLGQGLEFLIYFQGNSAPDKSGLPSDRFSAERTGGSVSTLTIQRTQQEDSAVYLCASSLEAGSETQYFGPGTRLLVL.

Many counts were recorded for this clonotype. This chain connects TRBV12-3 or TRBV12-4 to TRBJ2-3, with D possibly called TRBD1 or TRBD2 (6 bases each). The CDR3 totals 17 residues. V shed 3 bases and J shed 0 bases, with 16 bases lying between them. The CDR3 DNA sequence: TGTGCCAGCAGTTTCCTTGGGGGGCCGTCTAGCACAGATACGCAGTATTTT. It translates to CASSFLGGPSSTDTQYF.

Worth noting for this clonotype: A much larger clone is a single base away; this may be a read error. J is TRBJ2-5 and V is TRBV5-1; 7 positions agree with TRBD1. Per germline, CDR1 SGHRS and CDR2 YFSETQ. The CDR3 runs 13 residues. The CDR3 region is CASGRQGEETQCF. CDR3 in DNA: TGCGCCAGCGGACGACAGGGAGAAGAGACCCAGTGCTTC.